In its sample, the clone carrying this TCR beta chain was seen a few times. As processed by the authors: Reference gene primer amplification gave estimated nucleated cell counts. Some clones are missing from TCRdb's copy, which holds only in-frame ones; the method was immunoSEQ multiplex PCR. For V, J and clone size, that table is used; D and trimming come from the DNA. Of a few hundred thousand clones in the sample, around 88% were seen once. The data were taken from a study of blood T cell repertoires in COVID-19. Study details: Acute and convalescent COVID-19 samples came from the United States, Italy and Spain. In each case, the material was cDNA or gDNA derived from T cells, B-cell-depleted T cells, or PBMCs.

Participants had their cohort set by participant-reported clinical history. The specimen was PBMCs or T cells enriched from blood (not recorded which). The sequence came from a woman aged 45-60 years with acute COVID-19.

The CDR3 sequence is CSVWGVGLTGANVLTF. DNA for the CDR3: TGCAGCGTTTGGGGGGTAGGGCTAACCGGGGCCAACGTCCTGACTTTC. This rearrangement joins TRBV29-1 to TRBJ2-6, with D maybe TRBD2 (6 bases). Germline CDR1 and CDR2: SQVTM and ANQGSEA. Trimming took 5 bases from V and 4 from J, leaving 18 bases between them. CDR3 length: 16 residues.